Below are 30 T cell receptor beta chains sequenced from a single sample in a study of yellow fever vaccine responses in identical twins. TCRdb ran MiXCR on the RT-PCR reads and lists one entry per CDR3 protein. Of some 16,000 distinct CDR3 sequences listed, around 80% were seen once; the top ten hold around 2%. This sample comprised T cells from blood (PBMCs), unsorted or a sorted subset (not recorded which), obtained before or after yellow fever vaccination (not recorded which). The receptors originated from a woman aged 18-29 years who received the yellow fever vaccine.

The chain has TRBV28 and TRBJ1-2; TRBD1 is a possible D gene (6 bases). The CDR3 is 12 amino acids. From germline, CDR1 is MDHEN and CDR2 SYDVKM. The V and J ends lost 6 bases and 7 bases respectively, with 12 bases between them. In DNA form, the CDR3 reads TGTGCCAGCAGGAACAGGGTGGGTGGCTACACCTTC. Translated, it gives CASRNRVGGYTF.

The rearrangement joins TRBV20-1 to TRBJ2-5, with TRBD1 identical over 7 bases. The CDR3 length is 13 residues. Germline V gives CDR1 DFQATT, CDR2 SNEGSKA (reference sequence). This CDR3 is CSVLEGAVETQYF. The CDR3 bases are TGCAGCGTGCTAGAGGGGGCTGTGGAGACCCAGTACTTC.

The chain links TRBV2 to TRBJ2-1; D might be TRBD1 (5 bases). V was cut by 2 bases and J by 5 bases, with 10 bases left in between. This CDR3 spans 14 amino acids. The V gene's germline CDR1 is SNHLY and CDR2 FYNNEI. CDR3 in DNA: TGTGCCAGCAGTGAACAGGGTTCGAACAATGAGCAGTTCTTC. Its translation: CASSEQGSNNEQFF.

This chain uses TRBV5-1 with TRBJ2-7; 11 bases map to TRBD1. The CDR3 has 15 residues. J gave up 2 bases and V 3 bases, and 4 bases lay outside the gene matches. The germline CDR1 and CDR2 sequences are SGHRS and YFSETQ. The CDR3 DNA is TGCGCCAGCAGCTCCCGGACAGGGGGCGCCTACGAGCAGTACTTC. This encodes CASSSRTGGAYEQYF.

This clonotype occurred a few times. V usage is TRBV7-9 and J usage is TRBJ2-1; 7 bases match TRBD1. CDR1 is SEHNR, CDR2 FQNEAQ, per germline (reference sequence). The CDR3 extends over 15 amino acids. The ends lost 2 bases at V and 3 bases at J; junction bases unmatched: 4. In nucleotides, the CDR3 is TGTGCCAGCAGCTTAATGGACAGGATCTACAATGAGCAGTTCTTC. This encodes CASSLMDRIYNEQFF.

The chain has TRBV5-5 and TRBJ2-1, with D uncertain. CDR3 length equals 15 residues. Trimming removed 4 bases from V and 4 bases from J, with 15 bases in between. CDR1 is SGHKS and CDR2 is YYEKEE in the germline V gene (reference sequence). CDR3: CASSQRRTEYNEQFF. In DNA form, the CDR3 reads TGTGCCAGCAGCCAACGTCGGACCGAATACAATGAGCAGTTCTTC. The entire variable domain, with the rest obtained from reference TRBV5-5 and TRBJ2-1, is as follows: DAGVTQSPTHLIKTRGQQVTLRCSPISGHKSVSWYQQVLGQGPQFIFQYYEKEERGRGNFPDRFSARQFPNYSSELNVNALLLGDSALYLCASSQRRTEYNEQFFGPGTRLTVL.

V usage is TRBV7-9 and J usage is TRBJ1-1; D is undetermined. Germline V gene sequence: CDR1 SEHNR, CDR2 FQNEAQ (reference sequence). The V and J ends lost 3 bases and 3 bases respectively, with 5 bases between them. The CDR3 is 12 amino acids. The CDR3 here is CASSLQDTEAFF. In DNA, the CDR3 is TGTGCCAGCAGCTTGCAGGACACTGAAGCTTTCTTT.

The chain uses TRBV2 and TRBJ2-2; D is unclear. The CDR3 totals 12 residues. Germline V gene lookup returns CDR1 SNHLY and CDR2 FYNNEI. Trimming removed 6 bases at V and 5 bases at J, with 7 bases between. Written as DNA, the CDR3 is TGTGCCAGCAGGGTCGGAACCGGGGAGCTGTTTTTT. Translation gives CASRVGTGELFF.

The chain joins TRBV11-1 to TRBJ1-6, with D maybe TRBD1 (5 bases). The CDR3 loop spans 14 amino acids. CDR1 and CDR2 from the germline V gene are SGHAT and FQDESV (reference sequence). V was trimmed by 3 bases and J by 5 bases, leaving 8 bases between them. The CDR3 sequence is CASSFGRDNSPLHF. CDR3 DNA sequence: TGTGCCAGCAGCTTCGGCAGGGATAATTCACCCCTCCACTTT. Complete variable domain (other parts from reference TRBV11-1 and TRBJ1-6): EAEVAQSPRYKITEKSQAVAFWCDPISGHATLYWYRQILGQGPELLVQFQDESVVDDSQLPKDRFSAERLKGVDSTLKIQPAELGDSAMYLCASSFGRDNSPLHFGNGTRLTVT.

J is TRBJ1-4 and V is TRBV18; tentative D call: TRBD1 (5 bases). The CDR3 contains 13 residues. The V end was cut by 3 bases, the J end by 5 bases, with 7 bases between. Germline V gene sequence: CDR1 KGHSH, CDR2 LQKENI. The CDR3 DNA is TGTGCCAGCTCACCGGGGCTGAATGAAAAACTGTTTTTT. It encodes CASSPGLNEKLFF.

V and J are TRBV24-1 and TRBJ2-3, with a tentative D call TRBD1 (5 bases). Trimming removed 4 bases at V and 5 bases at J, with 9 bases between. This CDR3 is 13 amino acids long. Germline CDR1 and CDR2: KGHDR and SFDVKD. The CDR3 bases are TGTGCCACCAGTGACCCGACAGAAGATACGCAGTATTTT. This gives the protein CATSDPTEDTQYF.

CDR3 in amino acids: CSARGPPDEQFF. The CDR3 region has the DNA TGCAGTGCTAGAGGACCCCCGGATGAGCAGTTCTTC. V is TRBV20-1 and J is TRBJ2-1; unclear D gene. This CDR3 is 12 amino acids long. V lost 1 base to trimming and J lost 8 bases, with 9 bases between them. CDR1 and CDR2 from the germline V gene are DFQATT and SNEGSKA (reference sequence).

The V gene is TRBV7-2, the J gene TRBJ2-5; perhaps TRBD2 as D (6 bases). CDR3 length equals 13 residues. Trimming stripped 1 base from V and 5 bases from J, with 8 bases between. Germline V gene data show CDR1 as SGHTA and CDR2 as FQGNSA. This CDR3 is CASSLGLAETQYF. The CDR3 coding sequence is TGTGCCAGCAGCTTAGGGCTAGCGGAGACCCAGTACTTC. Supplemented by reference TRBV7-2 and TRBJ2-5, the full variable domain reads GAGVSQSPSNKVTEKGKDVELRCDPISGHTALYWYRQSLGQGLEFLIYFQGNSAPDKSGLPSDRFSAERTGGSVSTLTIQRTQQEDSAVYLCASSLGLAETQYFGPGTRLLVL.

V gene TRBV7-2 combines with J gene TRBJ2-7; D is undetermined. Germline lookup yields CDR1 SGHTA and CDR2 FQGNSA. Trimming left V 6 bases short and J 0 bases short, with 9 bases between. The CDR3 consists of 13 residues. The CDR3 sequence: CASRLSPSYEQYF. The CDR3 region has the DNA TGTGCCAGCAGGTTGTCCCCCTCCTACGAGCAGTACTTC. The full variable domain, completed using reference TRBV7-2 and TRBJ2-7, is GAGVSQSPSNKVTEKGKDVELRCDPISGHTALYWYRQSLGQGLEFLIYFQGNSAPDKSGLPSDRFSAERTGGSVSTLTIQRTQQEDSAVYLCASRLSPSYEQYFGPGTRLTVT.

The chain is built from TRBV20-1 and TRBJ2-7; 8 positions agree with TRBD2. Germline V gene lookup returns CDR1 DFQATT and CDR2 SNEGSKA (reference sequence). The CDR3 loop spans 15 amino acids. V dropped 3 bases and J dropped 1; count of bases not matched to a gene: 8. CDR3 region: CSASSHRLASYEQYF. CDR3 DNA: TGCAGTGCTAGTTCGCATAGACTAGCGTCCTACGAGCAGTACTTC.

This clonotype was recorded a few times. The chain couples TRBV18 to TRBJ2-3, with 9 bases identical to TRBD1. Germline-derived CDR1 and CDR2 are KGHSH and LQKENI. With 3 bases clipped from V and 4 bases from J, the junction kept 5 bases outside the gene matches. The CDR3 is 15 amino acids. DNA for the CDR3: TGTGCCAGCTCACCTCCGGGACAGGGTGCAGATACGCAGTATTTT. Amino acids: CASSPPGQGADTQYF.

This clonotype has just a few counts. This chain joins TRBV11-2 and TRBJ1-3; D is undetermined. The CDR3 is 14 residues long. Deletions cut 5 bases from V and 1 base from J, with 9 bases between. CDR1 and CDR2 (germline): SGHAT, FQNNGV. As DNA, the CDR3 is TGTGCCAGCAGCCCCACGGAGTCTGGAAACACCATATATTTT. Protein product: CASSPTESGNTIYF. The full variable domain, in which reference TRBV11-2 and TRBJ1-3 provide the parts outside the CDR3, is EAGVAQSPRYKIIEKRQSVAFWCNPISGHATLYWYQQILGQGPKLLIQFQNNGVVDDSQLPKDRFSAERLKGVDSTLKIQPAKLEDSAVYLCASSPTESGNTIYFGEGSWLTVV.

The chain is built from TRBV3-1 and TRBJ2-5; D is undetermined. Trimming cost V 6 bases and J 6 bases, with 11 bases left between them. This CDR3 comprises 12 residues. Germline values: CDR1 LGHDT, CDR2 YNNKEL (reference sequence). This CDR3 reads CASSQEAKTQYF. As DNA, the CDR3 is TGTGCCAGCAGTCAGGAAGCGAAGACCCAGTACTTC.

The gene calls are TRBV18 and TRBJ2-1, with D unresolved. The CDR3 spans 13 residues. Germline-derived CDR1 and CDR2 are KGHSH and LQKENI. Trimming left V 5 bases short and J 4 bases short, with 9 bases between. In nucleotides, the CDR3 is TGTGCCAGCTCAGTCATCGTTTACAATGAGCAGTTCTTC. Protein: CASSVIVYNEQFF.

This clonotype appeared once. The chain uses TRBV10-3 and TRBJ2-7, with D hard to call. The germline V gene has CDR1 ENHRY and CDR2 SYGVKD. V gave up 4 bases and J gave up 0 bases, with 4 bases separating them. This CDR3 spans 12 amino acids. The CDR3 here is CAISASSYEQYF. CDR3 coding DNA: TGTGCCATCAGTGCCAGCTCCTACGAGCAGTACTTC.

J is TRBJ2-7 and V is TRBV16; weak D call: TRBD2 (6 bases). Trimming cost V 4 bases and J 6 bases, with 22 bases left between them. The CDR3 extends over 16 amino acids. The V gene's germline CDR1 is KGHSY and CDR2 FQNENV. For the CDR3, the DNA is TGTGCCAGCAGCCCCACTCAGGGCGGGATTGTAGGCGAGCAGTACTTC. Translation gives CASSPTQGGIVGEQYF.

The CDR3 nucleotides read TGCGCCAGCAGCCAAGGGGGGACCTACGAGCAGTACTTC. Residues: CASSQGGTYEQYF. The chain links TRBV4-3 to TRBJ2-7; the D gene could be TRBD1 or TRBD2 (5 bases each). Germline V gene data show CDR1 as LGHNA and CDR2 as YSLEER. V was cut by 1 base and J by 2 bases, with 6 bases left in between. The CDR3 spans 13 residues.

The V and J genes are TRBV20-1 and TRBJ1-2; D gene unclear. Germline V gene lookup returns CDR1 DFQATT and CDR2 SNEGSKA (reference sequence). Between the trimmed V and J ends, which lost 0 bases and 6 bases, there was a span of 2 bases. This CDR3 has 10 residues. As DNA, the CDR3 is TGCAGTGCTAGAGATAATGGCTACACCTTC. It is translated as CSARDNGYTF.

This clonotype has just one count. The V call is TRBV12-3 or TRBV12-4, the J call TRBJ2-5; weak D call: TRBD1 (5 bases). V shed 6 bases and J shed 4 bases, with 12 bases lying between them. The CDR3 runs 13 residues. In DNA form, the CDR3 reads TGTGCCAGCAGCTCTGGACATGGAGAGACCCAGTACTTC. This encodes CASSSGHGETQYF.

The chain has TRBV4-3 and TRBJ2-1; a possible D gene is TRBD1 (6 bases). Germline V CDR1 and CDR2: LGHNA, YSLEER. This CDR3 comprises 17 residues. V lost 0 bases, J lost 3 bases, and 15 bases lay in between. In nucleotides, the CDR3 is TGCGCCAGCAGCCAAGAGTCGCTACAGGGCTACTACAATGAGCAGTTCTTC. Its protein product is CASSQESLQGYYNEQFF.

The J gene is TRBJ2-3, the V gene TRBV11-1; TRBD1 might be the D (6 bases). V dropped 2 bases and J dropped 7 bases, with 19 bases sitting between them. CDR1 is SGHAT and CDR2 is FQDESV in the germline V gene (reference sequence). The CDR3 totals 16 residues. The CDR3 reads CASSLQVDRTANTQYF. The CDR3 DNA is TGTGCCAGCAGCTTACAGGTGGATCGGACAGCAAATACGCAGTATTTT.

The chain joins TRBV11-3 to TRBJ2-3; D is unresolved. CDR3 length equals 15 residues. Germline V gene lookup returns CDR1 SGHNT and CDR2 YENEEA. Trimming removed 1 base at V and 0 bases at J, with 8 bases between. The CDR3 DNA sequence: TGTGCCAGCAGCTTAGGGACGTCTAGCACAGATACGCAGTATTTT. This gives the protein CASSLGTSSTDTQYF. Together with reference TRBV11-3 and TRBJ2-3, the CDR3 gives the full variable domain: EAGVVQSPRYKIIEKKQPVAFWCNPISGHNTLYWYLQNLGQGPELLIRYENEEAVDDSQLPKDRFSAERLKGVDSTLKIQPAELGDSAVYLCASSLGTSSTDTQYFGPGTRLTVL.

This sequence joins TRBV28 and TRBJ2-1, with D perhaps matching TRBD1 (6 bases). Germline V lookup: CDR1 MDHEN, CDR2 SYDVKM. The CDR3 has 16 residues. Trimming left V 3 bases short and J 6 bases short, with 18 bases between. The CDR3, as DNA: TGTGCCAGCAGTTTCCAGCGTGGGACGACAGGCAATGAGCAGTTCTTC. This gives the protein CASSFQRGTTGNEQFF.

V gene TRBV11-1 combines with J gene TRBJ2-7, with 10 bases fitting TRBD1. This CDR3 is 14 amino acids long. V gave up 4 bases and J gave up 3 bases; unmatched junction bases: 3. Germline CDR1 is SGHAT and CDR2 is FQDESV (reference sequence). In DNA form, the CDR3 reads TGTGCCAGCAGCTGGGGACAGGGGATCTACGAGCAGTACTTC. It encodes CASSWGQGIYEQYF.

This clonotype was detected only once. J is TRBJ2-5 and V is TRBV29-1; perhaps TRBD1 as D (6 bases). The germline V gene encodes CDR1 SQVTM and CDR2 ANQGSEA. CDR3 length equals 14 residues. V lost 4 bases and J 1 base, leaving 13 bases between the germline ends. The CDR3 DNA follows: TGCAGCGTTGCCAGGACAGACTTCCAAGAGACCCAGTACTTC. It translates to CSVARTDFQETQYF.